The next 14 T cell receptor beta chains were all read from a single sample in a study of cytomegalovirus exposure and HLA in healthy donors. Primers included in the PCR were 60 Vbeta and 13 Jbeta primers. Data came from immunoSEQ multiplex PCR; TCRdb stores just in-frame clones and leaves some out. The sample contains approximately 110,000 clones, around 70% of which appear only once. Sequencing was performed on PBMCs. All receptors derive from a man aged 40-55 years in good health and CMV-seropositive.

The V gene is TRBV6-1, the J gene TRBJ1-2; TRBD1 might be the D (6 bases). V lost 7 bases, J lost 6 bases, and 18 bases lay in between. This CDR3 has 14 amino acids. The germline V gene encodes CDR1 MNHNS and CDR2 SASEGT. The CDR3 loop is CASTPSRDTHGYTF. The CDR3 region has the DNA TGTGCCAGCACCCCTTCAAGGGACACCCATGGCTACACCTTC.

The chain is built from TRBV4-1 and TRBJ2-1; tentative D call: TRBD2 (6 bases). The V end was cut by 4 bases, the J end by 1 base, with 11 bases between. This CDR3 region has 15 residues. CDR1 and CDR2 (germline): MGHRA, YSYEKL. The CDR3 sequence: CASSPLGGSYNEQFF. Here the CDR3 DNA reads TGCGCCAGCAGCCCCCTCGGGGGTTCCTACAATGAGCAGTTCTTC.

J is TRBJ1-2 and V is TRBV30; D may be TRBD1 (6 bases). The CDR3 sequence is 11 residues long. The ends were cut back, 5 bases at V and 8 bases at J, with 12 bases in the middle. Germline V lookup: CDR1 GTSNPN, CDR2 SVGIG (reference sequence). The CDR3 spells CAWGQSRGYTF. CDR3 nucleotide sequence: TGTGCCTGGGGACAGTCTAGAGGCTACACCTTC.

The chain couples TRBV7-8 to TRBJ2-1, with 7 bases lining up with TRBD2. The CDR3 length is 17 residues. Trimming removed 1 base from V and 0 bases from J; junction bases left unmatched: 6. The germline V gene encodes CDR1 SGHVS and CDR2 FQNEAQ. The CDR3, as DNA: TGTGCCAGCAGCTTAGGGGGAGCGGGGAGCTCCTACAATGAGCAGTTCTTC. Residues: CASSLGGAGSSYNEQFF.

The chain carries TRBV6-1 and TRBJ2-5; 13 bases map to TRBD2. Germline CDR1 is MNHNS and CDR2 is SASEGT. The J segment lost 5 bases and the V segment lost 6 bases, leaving 3 bases of the junction unmatched. CDR3 size: 14 residues. The chain's CDR3 is CASSRTSGSETQYF. For the CDR3, the DNA is TGTGCCAGCAGCCGGACTAGCGGGAGTGAGACCCAGTACTTC.

The chain employs TRBV4-3 and TRBJ2-3; D uncertain. The CDR3 contains 17 residues. The V gene's germline CDR1 is LGHNA and CDR2 YSLEER. The germline V and J ends were trimmed by 0 bases and 5 bases, with 18 bases remaining between them. CDR3 residues: CASSQDGPRRAKDTQYF. The CDR3 DNA reads as TGCGCCAGCAGCCAAGACGGCCCGAGGCGAGCGAAAGATACGCAGTATTTT.

V usage is TRBV5-1 and J usage is TRBJ1-6, with unresolved D. V dropped 1 base and J dropped 0 bases, with 5 bases sitting between them. The CDR3 loop spans 15 amino acids. Germline values: CDR1 SGHRS, CDR2 YFSETQ. The CDR3 region has the DNA TGCGCCAGCAGCTTGACTAGCTCCTATAATTCACCCCTCCACTTT. It codes for CASSLTSSYNSPLHF.

The rearrangement uses TRBV7-8 and TRBJ1-2; D ambiguous. The CDR3 spans 15 residues. The germline CDR1 and CDR2 sequences are SGHVS and FQNEAQ. Between the trimmed V and J ends, which lost 0 bases and 3 bases, there was a span of 11 bases. The DNA for the CDR3 is TGTGCCAGCAGCTTAGCGCTGGGCCCGGACTATGGCTACACCTTC. It yields the protein CASSLALGPDYGYTF.

The genes are TRBV7-7 and TRBJ2-5, with D possibly TRBD2 on 6 matching bases. Deletions cut 5 bases from V and 1 base from J, with 8 bases between. This CDR3 comprises 13 residues. Germline assignment: CDR1 SSHAT and CDR2 FNYEAQ (reference sequence). Written as DNA, the CDR3 is TGTGCCAGCAGCCAGACTAGCCAAGAGACCCAGTACTTC. Amino acid sequence: CASSQTSQETQYF.

In this sample, this clone turned up a few times. The chain has TRBV7-9 and TRBJ2-7, with D unresolved. The germline V gene encodes CDR1 SEHNR and CDR2 FQNEAQ (reference sequence). V was shortened by 6 bases and J by 0 bases, with 9 bases between the two germline ends. The CDR3 contains 13 residues. The CDR3 reads CASRSGFSYEQYF. CDR3 nucleotides: TGTGCCAGCAGATCAGGCTTCTCCTACGAGCAGTACTTC.

The rearrangement uses TRBV6-5 and TRBJ2-3; D is uncertain. Germline V gene lookup returns CDR1 MNHEY and CDR2 SVGAGI. V was cut by 4 bases and J by 0 bases, with 14 bases left in between. The CDR3 has 16 amino acids. This chain's CDR3 is CASSSLLTGSTDTQYF. CDR3 in DNA: TGTGCCAGCAGTTCCCTACTAACCGGGAGCACAGATACGCAGTATTTT.

This chain's CDR3 is CASSLEGNEKLFF. The CDR3 DNA reads as TGTGCCAGCAGCTTGGAGGGGAATGAAAAACTGTTTTTT. V and J are TRBV5-4 and TRBJ1-4, with D possibly matching TRBD1 (5 bases). Trimming left V 0 bases short and J 5 bases short, with 5 bases between. CDR1 is SGHNT, CDR2 YYREEE, per germline (reference sequence). This CDR3 has 13 residues.

This clone appeared a few times. V and J are TRBV6-5 and TRBJ1-1; 9 bases agree with TRBD1. The germline CDR1 and CDR2 sequences are MNHEY and SVGAGI. The V gene end was trimmed by 2 bases and the J gene end by 5 bases; junction bases not matched to a gene: 6. CDR3 length equals 15 residues. The CDR3 region has the DNA TGTGCCAGCAGTTACGTGGAGACAGGGGGAACTGAAGCTTTCTTT. Translated, it gives CASSYVETGGTEAFF.

CDR3 in amino acids: CASSGTGVAFF. The DNA of the CDR3 is TGTGCCAGCAGCGGGACAGGGGTGGCTTTCTTT. V and J are TRBV9 and TRBJ1-1; 9 bases fit TRBD1. There are 11 residues in the CDR3. The germline V gene encodes CDR1 SGDLS and CDR2 YYNGEE. V lost 3 bases and J lost 11; bases outside the gene matches: 2. Combining the CDR3 with reference TRBV9 and TRBJ1-1 gives the whole variable domain DSGVTQTPKHLITATGQRVTLRCSPRSGDLSVYWYQQSLDQGLQFLIQYYNGEERAKGNILERFSAQQFPDLHSELNLSSLELGDSALYFCASSGTGVAFFGQGTRLTVV.